The T cell receptor beta chain under discussion was sequenced for a study of T cell responses to AZD1222 COVID-19 vaccine. Study-level results: Repertoires were obtained only post-peak T cell response.

TCRdb's table, derived via immunoSEQ multiplex PCR, lists solely in-frame clones and lacks some. This sample has about 110,000 clones, with approximately 94% found just once. Regarding this clone: Its target is unknown.

The clonotype comes from an adult who received the AZD1222 COVID-19 vaccine. The sequenced sample was peripheral blood, obtained 28 days after the second AZD1222 dose.

As DNA, the CDR3 is TGTGCCAGCAGTCATAGACCGGGACCCCGGAGCAATCAGCCCCAGCATTTT. Amino acids: CASSHRPGPRSNQPQHF. The V call is TRBV2, the J call TRBJ1-5, with D perhaps matching TRBD1 (5 bases). The V gene lost 5 bases and the J gene lost 1 base, with 18 bases spanning the gap. Germline values: CDR1 SNHLY, CDR2 FYNNEI. The CDR3 is 17 residues long.